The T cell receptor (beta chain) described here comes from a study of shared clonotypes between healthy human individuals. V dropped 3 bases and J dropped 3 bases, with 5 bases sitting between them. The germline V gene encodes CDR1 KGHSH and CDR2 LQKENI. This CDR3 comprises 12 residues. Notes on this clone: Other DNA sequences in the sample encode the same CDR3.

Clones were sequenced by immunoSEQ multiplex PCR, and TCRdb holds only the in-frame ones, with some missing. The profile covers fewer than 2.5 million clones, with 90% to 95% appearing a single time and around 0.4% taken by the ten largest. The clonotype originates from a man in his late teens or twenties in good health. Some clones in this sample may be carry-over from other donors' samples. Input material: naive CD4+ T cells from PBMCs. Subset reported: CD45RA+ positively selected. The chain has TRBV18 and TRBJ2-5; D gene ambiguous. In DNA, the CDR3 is TGTGCCAGCTCACCCGGTAAAGAGACCCAGTACTTC. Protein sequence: CASSPGKETQYF.